The 29 T cell receptor beta chains below were found in one sample sequenced in a study of regulatory T cells in long-lasting Graves disease. Time point of the sample: newly diagnosed GD, antithyroid drugs for less than 3 months. Generation of the TCR library employed RNA extracted from PBMCs. The authors built TCR beta libraries using iRepertoire HTBI primers and Arm-PCR of CDR3 regions. TCRdb analysed the multiplex PCR reads with MiXCR anew, one entry per CDR3 protein. The data hold hundreds of thousands of distinct CDR3 sequences, with 16% observed a single time. This same sample was also taken into another study, of T cells in Graves' hyperthyroidism and ophthalmopathy.

The starting material was peripheral blood mononuclear cells (PBMCs), obtained at new diagnosis, from a patient treated with antithyroid drugs. The source is a woman in her thirties with Graves disease.

The chain couples TRBV20-1 to TRBJ2-4; TRBD2 is a possible D gene (6 bases). TRBJ2-5 explains the end of the DNA better; the J call may be wrong. This CDR3 contains 12 residues. Per the germline V gene, CDR1 is DFQATT and CDR2 is SNEGSKA (reference sequence). CDR3 region: CSAPRGGETQYF. CDR3 bases: TGCAGTGCCCCCCGCGGAGGGGAGACCCAGTACTTC.

The table lists this clonotype with a few counts. This sequence joins TRBV19 and TRBJ1-1; D uncertain. Looked up from germline, CDR1 is LNHDA and CDR2 is SQIVND (reference sequence). V lost 7 bases to trimming and J lost 4 bases, with 13 bases between them. The CDR3 extends over 13 amino acids. CDR3 sequence reads: CASIADWGTEAFF. DNA for the CDR3: TGTGCCAGTATCGCAGACTGGGGCACTGAAGCTTTCTTT.

For the CDR3, the DNA is TGTGCCAGCAGTGAAGGGGCCGGGACAGGGAGTGATGGCTACACCTTC. This encodes CASSEGAGTGSDGYTF. The chain links TRBV6-2 or TRBV6-3 to TRBJ1-2; TRBD1 matches at 9 bases. Germline trimming cut 5 bases from V and 6 bases from J; bases unmatched to any gene: 13. This CDR3 region has 16 residues. Looked up from germline, CDR1 is MNHEY and CDR2 is SVGEGT.

This clonotype appeared many times. The CDR3 nucleotides are TGTGCCAGCAGCGCGCAGAGTAGTTTTACTGAAGCTTTCTTT. Protein product: CASSAQSSFTEAFF. The chain has TRBV9 and TRBJ1-1; D gene unclear. The CDR3 covers 14 residues. V lost 3 bases, J lost 5 bases, and 14 bases lay in between. Germline CDR1 SGDLS, CDR2 YYNGEE.

This clonotype was seen many times. The chain is built from TRBV18 and TRBJ1-5; weak D call: TRBD1 (6 bases). The germline V gene has CDR1 KGHSH and CDR2 LQKENI. This CDR3 spans 15 amino acids. V was shortened by 4 bases and J by 10 bases, with 20 bases between the two germline ends. Here the CDR3 reads CASSQLDRSSAPQHF. The CDR3 DNA reads TGTGCCAGCTCACAGCTTGACAGGTCTAGTGCTCCCCAGCATTTT. Full variable domain (remainder filled in from reference TRBV18 and TRBJ1-5): NAGVMQNPRHLVRRRGQEARLRCSPMKGHSHVYWYRQLPEEGLKFMVYLQKENIIDESGMPKERFSAEFPKEGPSILRIQQVVRGDSAAYFCASSQLDRSSAPQHFGDGTRLSIL.

This chain uses TRBV28 with TRBJ1-2; TRBD1 agrees at 9 bases. The V gene's germline CDR1 is MDHEN and CDR2 SYDVKM. The CDR3 is 15 residues long. V was clipped by 5 bases and J by 3 bases; unmatched bases: 7. This chain's CDR3 is CASSHGDREYYGYTF. The CDR3 nucleotides are TGTGCCAGCAGTCATGGGGACAGGGAATACTATGGCTACACCTTC.

This clonotype was seen a few times. The chain is built from TRBV18 and TRBJ2-3, with a possible D match to TRBD1 (5 bases). V dropped 0 bases and J dropped 6 bases, with 13 bases sitting between them. The CDR3 totals 15 residues. The V gene's germline CDR1 is KGHSH and CDR2 LQKENI. The CDR3: CASSPPTGSWDTQYF. The CDR3 bases are TGTGCCAGCTCACCACCAACAGGATCGTGGGATACGCAGTATTTT.

There are many counts of this clonotype. This rearrangement joins TRBV19 to TRBJ1-1; D is unclear. Germline lookup yields CDR1 LNHDA and CDR2 SQIVND (reference sequence). The CDR3 is made up of 13 amino acids. V lost 8 bases to trimming and J lost 0 bases, with 10 bases between them. DNA of the CDR3: TGTGCCAGTTCTTCGAGCATGAACACTGAAGCTTTCTTT. Encoded protein: CASSSSMNTEAFF. Looking up the rest from reference TRBV19 and TRBJ1-1 gives the full variable domain: DGGITQSPKYLFRKEGQNVTLSCEQNLNHDAMYWYRQDPGQGLRLIYYSQIVNDFQKGDIAEGYSVSREKKESFPLTVTSAQKNPTAFYLCASSSSMNTEAFFGQGTRLTVV.

The chain joins TRBV5-5 to TRBJ2-5; 9 bases align to TRBD1. CDR1 and CDR2 from the germline V gene are SGHKS and YYEKEE (reference sequence). This CDR3 comprises 15 residues. V was clipped by 4 bases and J by 5 bases; unmatched bases: 9. CDR3 coding DNA: TGTGCCAGCAGCCCCGAGGACAGGGGAGGCGAGACCCAGTACTTC. Translating gives CASSPEDRGGETQYF. Together with reference TRBV5-5 and TRBJ2-5, the CDR3 gives the full variable domain: DAGVTQSPTHLIKTRGQQVTLRCSPISGHKSVSWYQQVLGQGPQFIFQYYEKEERGRGNFPDRFSARQFPNYSSELNVNALLLGDSALYLCASSPEDRGGETQYFGPGTRLLVL.

This clonotype has ten or more counts. The V call is TRBV28, the J call TRBJ2-6; TRBD1 aligns across 8 bases. V gave up 1 base and J gave up 6 bases; unmatched junction bases: 8. Germline assignment: CDR1 MDHEN and CDR2 SYDVKM. The CDR3 spans 17 residues. In DNA, the CDR3 is TGTGCCAGCAGTTTATTAAAGGCGACAGGGGTGGCCAACGTCCTGACTTTC. Translation: CASSLLKATGVANVLTF.

The chain couples TRBV20-1 to TRBJ2-7, with 9 bases matching TRBD1. CDR1 and CDR2 from the germline V gene are DFQATT and SNEGSKA (reference sequence). The CDR3 runs 13 residues. Trimming cost V 4 bases and J 6 bases; bases outside gene matches: 7. The CDR3 reads CSATGTGQGEQYF. The CDR3 DNA follows: TGCAGTGCTACCGGGACAGGGCAAGGCGAGCAGTACTTC.

This clonotype was found a few times. DNA for the CDR3: TGCAGTGCTGTCAACATAGTGAAGGTTAGGTCGGTAAACACTGAAGCTTTCTTT. Amino acid sequence: CSAVNIVKVRSVNTEAFF. V is TRBV20-1 and J is TRBJ1-1; D remains ambiguous. This CDR3 has 18 amino acids. CDR1 is DFQATT and CDR2 is SNEGSKA in the germline V gene (reference sequence). The V end was cut by 5 bases, the J end by 2 bases, with 27 bases between.

Concerning this clonotype itself: A much bigger clone sits one base away, suggesting this may be a read error. CDR3 protein: CASSLVGWETQYF. The CDR3 DNA sequence: TGTGCCAGCAGTTTAGTGGGCTGGGAGACCCAGTACTTC. The chain uses TRBV28 and TRBJ2-5, with D unresolved. Looked up from germline, CDR1 is MDHEN and CDR2 is SYDVKM. The CDR3 runs 13 residues. Trimming pared 2 bases from V and 5 bases from J, leaving 9 bases between.

This clonotype was picked up many times. The V gene is TRBV6-2 or TRBV6-3, the J gene TRBJ2-3; unclear D gene. The CDR3 consists of 16 residues. The ends were cut back, 4 bases at V and 4 bases at J, with 18 bases in the middle. From germline, CDR1 is MNHEY and CDR2 SVGEGT. The CDR3 DNA is TGTGCCAGCAGTTCAGATCTTACTACTTTAGCAGATACGCAGTATTTT. Protein sequence: CASSSDLTTLADTQYF.

J is TRBJ2-7 and V is TRBV19; the match to TRBD2 covers 14 bases. The CDR3 runs 16 residues. The V segment lost 6 bases and the J segment 6 bases; nucleotides outside the gene matches: 10. Germline-derived CDR1 and CDR2 are LNHDA and SQIVND (reference sequence). The CDR3 DNA is TGTGCCAGTAGAGTAGGCGGGACTAGCGGGAGAGGCGAGCAGTACTTC. Its protein is CASRVGGTSGRGEQYF. Using reference TRBV19 and TRBJ2-7 for the parts outside the CDR3, the full variable domain is DGGITQSPKYLFRKEGQNVTLSCEQNLNHDAMYWYRQDPGQGLRLIYYSQIVNDFQKGDIAEGYSVSREKKESFPLTVTSAQKNPTAFYLCASRVGGTSGRGEQYFGPGTRLTVT.

This clonotype was found many times. The chain employs TRBV14 and TRBJ2-5; D is unresolved. The CDR3 consists of 11 residues. Trimming took 3 bases from V and 4 from J, leaving 3 bases between them. CDR1 SGHDN and CDR2 FVKESK come from the germline V gene. The DNA of the CDR3 is TGTGCCAGCAGCCACTCAGAGACCCAGTACTTC. It specifies CASSHSETQYF.

A few counts support this clonotype. The rearrangement links TRBV6-2 or TRBV6-3 to TRBJ2-7, with 9 bases aligning to TRBD1. CDR3 size: 15 residues. Losses at the gene ends were 4 bases for V and 5 bases for J; bases not matched to a gene: 9. Per the germline V gene, CDR1 is MNHEY and CDR2 is SVGEGT. CDR3 protein: CASSSRGQGIDEQYF. The CDR3, as DNA: TGTGCCAGCAGTTCTCGGGGACAGGGTATCGACGAGCAGTACTTC.

In its sample, this clonotype was seen many times. The rearrangement joins TRBV3-1 to TRBJ2-5; 8 positions match TRBD2. Germline CDR1 LGHDT, CDR2 YNNKEL (reference sequence). V lost 4 bases and J lost 5; bases outside the gene matches: 9. The CDR3 length is 15 residues. CDR3 coding DNA: TGTGCCAGCAGCCCGGACTTGCGGGAGGTCGAGACCCAGTACTTC. Its protein product is CASSPDLREVETQYF.

This clonotype was counted at least ten times. The J gene is TRBJ1-1, the V gene TRBV7-9; unclear D gene. V was pared by 6 bases and J by 4 bases, with 9 bases between. Germline values: CDR1 SEHNR, CDR2 FQNEAQ (reference sequence). The CDR3 loop spans 12 amino acids. The CDR3 sequence: CASRGSVTEAFF. The DNA of the CDR3 is TGTGCCAGCAGGGGGTCCGTCACTGAAGCTTTCTTT.

This clonotype came up a few times. This chain joins TRBV6-1 and TRBJ1-2; TRBD1 is a possible D gene (5 bases). The CDR3 extends over 14 amino acids. The V gene lost 8 bases and the J gene lost 1 base, with 14 bases spanning the gap. Germline V lookup: CDR1 MNHNS, CDR2 SASEGT. CDR3 in amino acids: CASVSGTINYGYTF. The DNA for the CDR3 is TGTGCCAGCGTGTCAGGGACCATTAACTATGGCTACACCTTC.

This clonotype was seen at least ten times. V gene TRBV24-1 combines with J gene TRBJ2-1; 12 bases match TRBD2. Per the germline V gene, CDR1 is KGHDR and CDR2 is SFDVKD. V lost 12 bases, J lost 1 base, and 12 bases stayed unmatched. The CDR3 runs to 17 residues. CDR3 nucleotide sequence: TGTGCCGCCGAGACTAGCGGGGGAAGAGGATCCTACAATGAGCAGTTCTTC. Protein: CAAETSGGRGSYNEQFF.

This clonotype was recorded many times. V gene TRBV28 combines with J gene TRBJ2-7; the match to TRBD1 covers 10 bases. The V and J ends lost 4 bases and 2 bases, in that order; junction bases with no gene match: 5. CDR1 MDHEN and CDR2 SYDVKM come from the germline V gene. The CDR3 has 15 residues. CDR3 residues: CASSSRQGATYEQYF. The CDR3 bases are TGTGCCAGCAGTTCGCGACAGGGGGCCACCTACGAGCAGTACTTC.

This clonotype showed up just a few times. The V call is TRBV24-1, the J call TRBJ1-3; no clear D gene. Deletions cut 4 bases from V and 0 bases from J, with 6 bases between. Germline V gene lookup returns CDR1 KGHDR and CDR2 SFDVKD. The length of the CDR3 is 14 residues. As DNA, the CDR3 is TGTGCCACCAGTGACCCCGTCTCTGGAAACACCATATATTTT. Protein sequence: CATSDPVSGNTIYF.

The table lists this clonotype with many counts. V is TRBV7-3 and J is TRBJ2-3, with D unresolved. The CDR3 has 13 residues. With 2 bases removed from V and 6 bases from J, the gap between germline ends came to 9 bases. Germline assignment: CDR1 SGHTA and CDR2 FQGTGA. The CDR3 nucleotides are TGTGCCAGCAGCTTACAACCCGGGGATACGCAGTATTTT. Translation: CASSLQPGDTQYF. The variable domain in full, with the rest retrieved from reference TRBV7-3 and TRBJ2-3, is GAGVSQTPSNKVTEKGKYVELRCDPISGHTALYWYRQSLGQGPEFLIYFQGTGAADDSGLPNDRFFAVRPEGSVSTLKIQRTERGDSAVYLCASSLQPGDTQYFGPGTRLTVL.

In its sample, this clonotype was seen many times. The rearrangement joins TRBV3-1 to TRBJ1-1, with D tentatively TRBD1 (6 bases). In germline, CDR1 is LGHDT, CDR2 YNNKEL (reference sequence). The V end was cut by 5 bases, the J end by 7 bases, with 11 bases between. This CDR3 is built from 12 residues. CDR3 nucleotides: TGTGCCAGCAGCTTACGACAGGATGAAGCTTTCTTT. Protein: CASSLRQDEAFF. The full variable domain, completed using reference TRBV3-1 and TRBJ1-1, is DTAVSQTPKYLVTQMGNDKSIKCEQNLGHDTMYWYKQDSKKFLKIMFSYNNKELIINETVPNRFSPKSPDKAHLNLHINSLELGDSAVYFCASSLRQDEAFFGQGTRLTVV.

The CDR3 DNA follows: TGCAGTGCTAGAGTGGCGAGCGCGTACACCGGGGAGCTGTTTTTT. Encoded protein: CSARVASAYTGELFF. The V and J genes are TRBV20-1 and TRBJ2-2; D uncertain. The CDR3 is 15 residues long. Germline V gives CDR1 DFQATT, CDR2 SNEGSKA (reference sequence). V lost 1 base and J 3 bases, leaving 12 bases between the germline ends.

This rearrangement joins TRBV12-3 or TRBV12-4 to TRBJ1-6; no firm D call. This CDR3 has 14 residues. V lost 1 base to trimming and J lost 9 bases, with 10 bases between them. CDR3 sequence (DNA): TGTGCCAGCAGTTTAGGGGTGAGCGGTTCACCCCTCCACTTT. This translates into CASSLGVSGSPLHF.

Notes on this clonotype: One base away lies a much larger clone, so this may be a sequencing read error. V usage is TRBV6-2 or TRBV6-3 and J usage is TRBJ2-7; D not resolved. Germline values: CDR1 MNHEY, CDR2 SVGEGT. The CDR3 length is 12 residues. The CDR3 nucleotides are TGTGCCAGCATGTCAGACTCCCACGAGCAGTACTTC. It encodes CASMSDSHEQYF.

The J gene is TRBJ1-2, the V gene TRBV13; D unclear. CDR1 and CDR2 from the germline V gene are PRHDT and FYEKMQ (reference sequence). This CDR3 is built from 14 residues. Trimming took off 0 bases at V and 5 bases at J, with 10 bases between the two ends. The CDR3 is CASSLGRQIYGYTF. The CDR3 DNA follows: TGTGCCAGCAGCTTAGGTCGGCAGATATATGGCTACACCTTC.